This T cell receptor beta chain was sequenced during a study of lymphopenia after photon versus proton radiotherapy. Data came from immunoSEQ multiplex PCR; TCRdb stores just in-frame clones and leaves some out. The sample lists 30,000 to 40,000 clones, roughly 90% occurring once. On this clone itself: Its specificity is unknown.

This CDR3 comprises 15 residues. After removal of 3 bases from V and 4 bases from J, the junction contained 4 bases not matched to a gene. In germline, CDR1 is MDHEN, CDR2 SYDVKM. Study-level points and caveats: After the lymphocyte nadir, photon-treated repertoires showed oligoclonal expansion, especially of CD8+ Temra cells. Authors raise, but do not show, better survival with proton therapy.

The receptor was isolated from a man in his sixties with cholangiocarcinoma. The chain recombines TRBV28 with TRBJ2-1; 9 bases map to TRBD1. Sequenced here: peripheral blood, sampled from a patient treated with photon-based radiotherapy. Written as DNA, the CDR3 is TGTGCCAGCAGTTTTTGGACAGGGGTTTACAATGAGCAGTTCTTC. This codes for CASSFWTGVYNEQFF.